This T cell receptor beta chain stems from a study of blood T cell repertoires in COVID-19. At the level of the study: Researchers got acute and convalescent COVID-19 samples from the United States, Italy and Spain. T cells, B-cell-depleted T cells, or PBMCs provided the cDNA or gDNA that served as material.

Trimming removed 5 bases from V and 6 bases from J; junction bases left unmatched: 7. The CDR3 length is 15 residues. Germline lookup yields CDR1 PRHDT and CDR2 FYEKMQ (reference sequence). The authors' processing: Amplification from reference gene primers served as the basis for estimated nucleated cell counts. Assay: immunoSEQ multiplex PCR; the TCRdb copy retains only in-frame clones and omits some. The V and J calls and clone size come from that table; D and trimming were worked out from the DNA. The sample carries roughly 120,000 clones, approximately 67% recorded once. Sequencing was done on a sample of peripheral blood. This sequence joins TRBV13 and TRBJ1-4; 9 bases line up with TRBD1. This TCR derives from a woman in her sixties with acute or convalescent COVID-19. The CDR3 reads CASSRRTGEYEKLFF. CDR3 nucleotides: TGTGCCAGCAGCCGAAGGACAGGGGAATATGAAAAACTGTTTTTT.